This record looks at one T cell receptor (beta chain) sequence and its context. This sample was included in a study of blood T cells in healthy people across ages. Germline CDR1 is LGHNA and CDR2 is YNFKEQ. The CDR3 runs to 14 residues. Trimming took 0 bases from V and 6 from J, leaving 10 bases between them. Through a sample-barcoded 5' primer and a J-beta primer mix, a second PCR was run for roughly 7 to 12 cycles. TCRdb analysed the 5' RACE reads with MiXCR anew, one entry per CDR3 protein. The sample holds about 1.5 million distinct CDR3 sequences; under 55% are singletons and the top ten take approximately 4%.

The sample comprised blood. This receptor was taken from a woman under 30 in good health. The chain employs TRBV4-2 and TRBJ2-3; the D is unclear. Here the CDR3 reads CASSQDSGLDTQYF. DNA for the CDR3: TGTGCCAGCAGCCAAGATAGTGGGCTGGATACGCAGTATTTT.